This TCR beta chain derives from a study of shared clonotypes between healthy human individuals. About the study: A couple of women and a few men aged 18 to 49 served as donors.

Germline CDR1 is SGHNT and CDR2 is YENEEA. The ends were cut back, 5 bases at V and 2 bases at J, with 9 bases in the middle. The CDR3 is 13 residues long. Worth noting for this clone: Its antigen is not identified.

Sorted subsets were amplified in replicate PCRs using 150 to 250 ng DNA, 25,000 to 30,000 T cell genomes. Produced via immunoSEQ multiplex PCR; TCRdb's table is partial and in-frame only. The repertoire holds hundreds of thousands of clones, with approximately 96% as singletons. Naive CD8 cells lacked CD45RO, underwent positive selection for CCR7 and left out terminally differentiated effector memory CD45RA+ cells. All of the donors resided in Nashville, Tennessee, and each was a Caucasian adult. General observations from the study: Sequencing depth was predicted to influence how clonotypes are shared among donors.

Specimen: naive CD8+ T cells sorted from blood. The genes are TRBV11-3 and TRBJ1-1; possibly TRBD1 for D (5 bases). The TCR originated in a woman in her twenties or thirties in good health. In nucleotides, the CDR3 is TGTGCCAGCAGCCGAGACAGAAACACTGAAGCTTTCTTT. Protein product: CASSRDRNTEAFF. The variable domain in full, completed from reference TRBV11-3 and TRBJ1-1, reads EAGVVQSPRYKIIEKKQPVAFWCNPISGHNTLYWYLQNLGQGPELLIRYENEEAVDDSQLPKDRFSAERLKGVDSTLKIQPAELGDSAVYLCASSRDRNTEAFFGQGTRLTVV.